The 13 T cell receptor beta chains presented below share a single source sample, sequenced in a study of T cell clones after liver transplantation (dated by TCRdb to between 2018 and 2021). The receptor library was made with the immunoSEQ multiplex PCR assay. This is the immuneACCESS table as TCRdb keeps it, with only in-frame sequences that have V and J called. A part of the clones is gone; compared with another copy, unresolved V genes explain less than half, and the rest is unexplained. The sample table holds tens of thousands of clones, of which more than 85% were seen once. 0.85% to 1% of the sample goes to the ten largest clones. The source was CD4+ T cells from blood, collected approximately 27 months after liver transplant. The receptors stem from a human patient who received a liver transplant. After a transplant, the donor of the graft may account for some T cells.

J is TRBJ2-7 and V is TRBV6-5; no reliable D call. CDR3 size: 15 residues. The germline V gene encodes CDR1 MNHEY and CDR2 SVGAGI. The V gene lost 6 bases and the J gene lost 2 bases, with 17 bases spanning the gap. The CDR3 coding sequence is TGTGCCAGCAGACGACCTGCGGCCCAGCCCTACGAGCAGTACTTC. It is translated as CASRRPAAQPYEQYF.

This rearrangement joins TRBV5-1 to TRBJ2-3, with no clear D. Trimming removed 0 bases from V and 1 base from J, with 6 bases in between. Per germline, CDR1 SGHRS and CDR2 YFSETQ. This CDR3 contains 14 residues. The CDR3 sequence: CASSLVAGTDTQYF. DNA of the CDR3: TGCGCCAGCAGCTTGGTTGCAGGCACAGATACGCAGTATTTT.

The chain combines TRBV6-1 with TRBJ2-1; D remains ambiguous. The germline CDR1 and CDR2 sequences are MNHNS and SASEGT. The CDR3 covers 13 residues. Trimming removed 8 bases at V and 7 bases at J, with 15 bases between. The CDR3 DNA reads TGTGCCAGCTCCTTCTCCCTGGTAAATGAGCAGTTCTTC. It specifies CASSFSLVNEQFF.

The chain joins TRBV28 to TRBJ2-2; D is uncertain. Germline V gene sequence: CDR1 MDHEN, CDR2 SYDVKM. The CDR3 runs to 12 residues. V gave up 3 bases and J gave up 5 bases, with 4 bases separating them. The DNA for the CDR3 is TGTGCCAGCAGTTTGAGAACCGGGGAGCTGTTTTTT. Its translation: CASSLRTGELFF.

CDR3 bases: TGTGCCAGCAGCTCAGCCAATAGCAATCAGCCCCAGCATTTT. It is translated as CASSSANSNQPQHF. The chain recombines TRBV7-2 with TRBJ1-5; D is ambiguous. CDR3 length equals 14 residues. The ends were cut back, 4 bases at V and 0 bases at J, with 7 bases in the middle. Germline CDR1 is SGHTA and CDR2 is FQGNSA. Full variable domain (remainder filled in from reference TRBV7-2 and TRBJ1-5): GAGVSQSPSNKVTEKGKDVELRCDPISGHTALYWYRQSLGQGLEFLIYFQGNSAPDKSGLPSDRFSAERTGGSVSTLTIQRTQQEDSAVYLCASSSANSNQPQHFGDGTRLSIL.

The chain uses TRBV5-1 and TRBJ1-1, with 12 nucleotides matching TRBD1. This CDR3 contains 15 residues. The trim removed 3 bases at V and 1 base at J, leaving 1 base unmatched. Looked up from germline, CDR1 is SGHRS and CDR2 is YFSETQ. CDR3 region: CASSWGQGANTEAFF. CDR3 DNA sequence: TGCGCCAGCAGCTGGGGACAGGGGGCGAACACTGAAGCTTTCTTT.

The chain combines TRBV7-2 with TRBJ2-3; 7 positions match TRBD2. The CDR3 has 15 amino acids. The trim removed 2 bases at V and 3 bases at J, leaving 5 bases unmatched. Germline V CDR1 and CDR2: SGHTA, FQGNSA. Written as DNA, the CDR3 is TGTGCCAGCAGCTTACTAGCGGCCCGGACAGATACGCAGTATTTT. Amino acid sequence: CASSLLAARTDTQYF. The variable domain in full, with the rest retrieved from reference TRBV7-2 and TRBJ2-3, is GAGVSQSPSNKVTEKGKDVELRCDPISGHTALYWYRQSLGQGLEFLIYFQGNSAPDKSGLPSDRFSAERTGGSVSTLTIQRTQQEDSAVYLCASSLLAARTDTQYFGPGTRLTVL.

The genes are TRBV5-1 and TRBJ2-4; a possible D gene is TRBD1 (5 bases). The germline V gene has CDR1 SGHRS and CDR2 YFSETQ. The CDR3 totals 13 residues. V was trimmed by 0 bases and J by 6 bases, leaving 7 bases between them. As DNA, the CDR3 is TGCGCCAGCAGCTTGGAGCAGGGAAACATTCAGTACTTC. It translates to CASSLEQGNIQYF. The full variable domain, completed using reference TRBV5-1 and TRBJ2-4, is KAGVTQTPRYLIKTRGQQVTLSCSPISGHRSVSWYQQTPGQGLQFLFEYFSETQRNKGNFPGRFSGRQFSNSRSEMNVSTLELGDSALYLCASSLEQGNIQYFGAGTRLSVL.

This clone came up once. The V and J genes are TRBV5-4 and TRBJ1-1; 7 nucleotides align to TRBD1. The germline CDR1 and CDR2 sequences are SGHNT and YYREEE (reference sequence). CDR3 length: 15 amino acids. V gave up 2 bases and J gave up 0 bases; unmatched junction bases: 4. The CDR3 reads CASSFKGAVNTEAFF. The CDR3 coding sequence is TGTGCCAGCAGCTTTAAGGGGGCGGTGAACACTGAAGCTTTCTTT. The variable domain in full, with the rest retrieved from reference TRBV5-4 and TRBJ1-1, is ETGVTQSPTHLIKTRGQQVTLRCSSQSGHNTVSWYQQALGQGPQFIFQYYREEENGRGNFPPRFSGLQFPNYSSELNVNALELDDSALYLCASSFKGAVNTEAFFGQGTRLTVV.

The rearrangement uses TRBV30 and TRBJ1-5; TRBD1 is a possible D gene (6 bases). Germline V gene sequence: CDR1 GTSNPN, CDR2 SVGIG (reference sequence). The CDR3 spans 13 residues. The V and J ends lost 3 bases and 2 bases respectively, with 8 bases between them. The CDR3 loop reads CAWSNRGNQPQHF. The CDR3 DNA follows: TGTGCCTGGAGCAACAGGGGCAATCAGCCCCAGCATTTT.

The CDR3 coding sequence is TGTGCCAGCAGTTCGGGGGGACAGGGGTTCGAGCAGTACTTC. Translated, it gives CASSSGGQGFEQYF. The gene calls are TRBV6-5 and TRBJ2-7, with TRBD1 matching over 10 bases. Losses at the gene ends were 4 bases for V and 6 bases for J; bases not matched to a gene: 6. Per germline, CDR1 MNHEY and CDR2 SVGAGI. The CDR3 covers 14 residues.

The chain is built from TRBV5-5 and TRBJ1-1; D is uncertain. Looked up from germline, CDR1 is SGHKS and CDR2 is YYEKEE (reference sequence). V was trimmed by 6 bases and J by 0 bases, leaving 15 bases between them. The CDR3 has 15 residues. CDR3: CASTPGWGLNTEAFF. CDR3 bases: TGTGCCAGCACCCCCGGGTGGGGTTTGAACACTGAAGCTTTCTTT.

The chain couples TRBV5-1 to TRBJ1-2; D is ambiguous. CDR3 length equals 16 residues. Germline CDR1 reads SGHRS; CDR2 reads YFSETQ. V was shortened by 3 bases and J by 0 bases, with 15 bases between the two germline ends. CDR3 coding DNA: TGCGCCAGCAGCTCGCCGGAAGGGTTAGCTAACTATGGCTACACCTTC. As protein: CASSSPEGLANYGYTF.